These 20 T cell receptor beta chains were all obtained from the same sample, sequenced in a study of identifying expanded T cells in peripheral blood. Clones were read by immunoSEQ multiplex PCR, and TCRdb kept only the in-frame ones, dropping some. The data contain around 63,000 clones, around 87% of them singletons. The specimen was blood. The receptors shown here come from a person aged 18-70 years in good health.

V usage is TRBV28 and J usage is TRBJ2-7, with TRBD2 identical over 8 bases. CDR3 length: 16 amino acids. Losses at the gene ends were 2 bases for V and 5 bases for J; bases not matched to a gene: 11. Germline loops: CDR1 MDHEN, CDR2 SYDVKM. The CDR3 coding sequence is TGTGCCAGCAGTTTAAACCGGGGGGGCTGGGGTAACGAGCAGTACTTC. It translates to CASSLNRGGWGNEQYF.

V gene TRBV28 combines with J gene TRBJ1-1, with D unresolved. CDR3 length equals 11 residues. The germline CDR1 and CDR2 sequences are MDHEN and SYDVKM. With 7 bases removed from V and 0 bases from J, the gap between germline ends came to 3 bases. CDR3 sequence (DNA): TGTGCCAGCAAAGTGAACACTGAAGCTTTCTTT. Translated, it gives CASKVNTEAFF.

The rearrangement uses TRBV28 and TRBJ2-7; TRBD1 matches at 8 bases. The germline gives CDR1 MDHEN, CDR2 SYDVKM. Losses at the gene ends were 7 bases for V and 3 bases for J; bases not matched to a gene: 8. CDR3 length equals 14 residues. CDR3 protein: CASTADREGYEQYF. In DNA, the CDR3 is TGTGCCAGCACCGCGGACAGGGAAGGCTACGAGCAGTACTTC.

The genes are TRBV28 and TRBJ1-1; D possibly corresponds to TRBD1 (5 bases). V lost 5 bases, J lost 0 bases, and 16 bases lay in between. Germline V lookup: CDR1 MDHEN, CDR2 SYDVKM. This CDR3 has 16 residues. DNA of the CDR3: TGTGCCAGCAGTCGTCCCTTGGGGGTGATGAACACTGAAGCTTTCTTT. Translated, it gives CASSRPLGVMNTEAFF.

This sequence joins TRBV19 and TRBJ1-2; no definite D call. The germline V gene has CDR1 LNHDA and CDR2 SQIVND (reference sequence). V was cut by 3 bases and J by 1 base, with 6 bases left in between. The CDR3 has 13 residues. CDR3: CASSIGLNYGYTF. The CDR3 DNA follows: TGTGCCAGTAGTATCGGGCTTAACTATGGCTACACCTTC.

The genes are TRBV7-9 and TRBJ2-1; D perhaps matches TRBD2 (5 bases). Germline V gives CDR1 SEHNR, CDR2 FQNEAQ (reference sequence). The CDR3 is made up of 14 amino acids. Trimming took 5 bases from V and 8 from J, leaving 16 bases between them. CDR3 amino acids: CASSLSGLAHEQFF. As DNA, the CDR3 is TGTGCCAGCAGCCTCTCGGGTCTAGCTCATGAGCAGTTCTTC.

The chain joins TRBV30 to TRBJ2-7; 8 nucleotides match TRBD1. The V segment lost 3 bases and the J segment 6 bases; nucleotides outside the gene matches: 1. The CDR3 is 11 residues long. Germline CDR1 is GTSNPN and CDR2 is SVGIG (reference sequence). CDR3 amino acids: CAWRDRVEQYF. In DNA, the CDR3 is TGTGCCTGGAGGGACAGGGTCGAGCAGTACTTC.

This clone showed up just a few times. This chain connects TRBV5-4 to TRBJ2-5; TRBD2 matches 11 bases. Germline V gene lookup returns CDR1 SGHNT and CDR2 YYREEE (reference sequence). The CDR3 contains 15 residues. The junction had 4 bases not matched to a gene; V was cut back by 3 bases and J by 3 bases. The CDR3 region is CASSWGLAEEETQYF. CDR3 bases: TGTGCCAGCAGCTGGGGACTAGCGGAGGAAGAGACCCAGTACTTC.

The gene calls are TRBV18 and TRBJ1-2, with D unclear. The V gene's germline CDR1 is KGHSH and CDR2 LQKENI. This CDR3 is built from 15 residues. V gave up 1 base and J gave up 4 bases, with 13 bases separating them. The CDR3 region has the DNA TGTGCCAGCTCACCACGGGTCAGTCCTTCCTATGGCTACACCTTC. This gives the protein CASSPRVSPSYGYTF.

Written as DNA, the CDR3 is TGTGCCATCAGTGAGTCGGGGGTTGGGGCCAACGTCCTGACTTTC. Protein: CAISESGVGANVLTF. V usage is TRBV10-3 and J usage is TRBJ2-6; either TRBD1 or TRBD2 may supply D (5 bases each). Germline V lookup: CDR1 ENHRY, CDR2 SYGVKD. The CDR3 has 15 residues. The germline V and J ends were trimmed by 0 bases and 3 bases, with 6 bases remaining between them.

This clone was seen only a few times. This chain joins TRBV28 and TRBJ1-2; 10 positions agree with TRBD1. With 6 bases clipped from V and 8 bases from J, the junction kept 9 bases outside the gene matches. This CDR3 is 14 amino acids long. Germline loops: CDR1 MDHEN, CDR2 SYDVKM. This CDR3 reads CASSPTGTGEGYTF. As DNA, the CDR3 is TGTGCCAGCAGCCCGACCGGGACAGGGGAAGGCTACACCTTC.

V is TRBV28 and J is TRBJ1-4, with a possible D match to TRBD1 (5 bases). This CDR3 region has 15 residues. With 5 bases removed from V and 10 bases from J, the gap between germline ends came to 20 bases. Germline-derived CDR1 and CDR2 are MDHEN and SYDVKM. The CDR3 DNA is TGTGCCAGCAGTCCTGGGCGGGGTGGGGGTGTAAAACTGTTTTTT. Residues: CASSPGRGGGVKLFF.

Only a few counts were recorded for this clone. The V gene is TRBV5-1, the J gene TRBJ2-7; the D is unclear. The germline V gene encodes CDR1 SGHRS and CDR2 YFSETQ. With 0 bases removed from V and 4 bases from J, the gap between germline ends came to 11 bases. The CDR3 is 14 residues long. CDR3 DNA: TGCGCCAGCAGCTTGGCTGCTAACTATTACGAGCAGTACTTC. Protein: CASSLAANYYEQYF.

The genes are TRBV28 and TRBJ2-1; tentatively, D is TRBD2 (6 bases). Deletions cut 4 bases from V and 3 bases from J, with 16 bases between. The CDR3 length is 16 residues. Looked up from germline, CDR1 is MDHEN and CDR2 is SYDVKM. The CDR3 loop is CASSSPVSGRYNEQFF. The CDR3 nucleotides read TGTGCCAGCAGTTCCCCGGTGAGCGGGCGCTACAATGAGCAGTTCTTC.

This sequence joins TRBV29-1 and TRBJ2-5; the match to TRBD2 covers 7 bases. This CDR3 has 12 amino acids. Per the germline V gene, CDR1 is SQVTM and CDR2 is ANQGSEA. V was clipped by 6 bases and J by 2 bases; unmatched bases: 3. DNA for the CDR3: TGCAGCGTCCTAGCGGATCAAGAGACCCAGTACTTC. Translated, it gives CSVLADQETQYF.

This chain connects TRBV12-2 to TRBJ2-3; the table names TRBD1, a call not compared with the DNA. TRBV12-2 is labeled a pseudogene. The CDR3 length is 15 residues. DNA of the CDR3: TGTGCAAGTCCTCTCTGGGCTGAAACCACAGATACGCAGTATTTT. Its protein is CASPLWAETTDTQYF.

This sequence joins TRBV27 and TRBJ1-2; 7 bases fit TRBD1. Germline values: CDR1 MNHEY, CDR2 SMNVEV (reference sequence). The CDR3 covers 15 residues. J lost 3 bases, V lost 6 bases, and 10 bases had no gene match. The CDR3 DNA sequence: TGTGCCAGCAGCTCCCGTCTTGACAGGGACTATGGCTACACCTTC. As protein: CASSSRLDRDYGYTF.

The rearrangement links TRBV6-6 to TRBJ2-1, with D tentatively TRBD1 or TRBD2 (6 bases each). V shed 7 bases and J shed 5 bases, with 15 bases lying between them. The germline CDR1 and CDR2 sequences are MNHNY and SVGAGI (reference sequence). CDR3 length: 14 amino acids. The CDR3: CASTPRGGNNEQFF. CDR3 coding DNA: TGTGCCAGCACCCCCAGGGGAGGCAACAATGAGCAGTTCTTC.

This sequence joins TRBV7-8 and TRBJ2-5; the match to TRBD2 covers 7 bases. The CDR3 is made up of 17 amino acids. Trimming cost V 5 bases and J 4 bases; bases outside gene matches: 16. Germline CDR1 and CDR2: SGHVS and FQNEAQ. The CDR3, as DNA: TGTGCCAGCAGCCCGCGACCCGGAGCGGGATCGGGAGAGACCCAGTACTTC. Translating gives CASSPRPGAGSGETQYF.

The V gene is TRBV5-1, the J gene TRBJ2-7; 7 bases are a match to TRBD1. Losses at the gene ends were 4 bases for V and 4 bases for J; bases not matched to a gene: 8. The CDR3 runs to 14 residues. Germline-derived CDR1 and CDR2 are SGHRS and YFSETQ. The CDR3 protein is CASSKRDSAYEQYF. CDR3 coding DNA: TGCGCCAGCAGCAAAAGGGACAGCGCGTACGAGCAGTACTTC.